This T cell receptor (beta chain) stems from a study of shared clonotypes between healthy human individuals. Study-wide context: Each donor contributed plates that comprised three CD4 naive, three CD4 memory, two CD8 naive and one CD8 memory.

CDR1 SNHLY and CDR2 FYNNEI come from the germline V gene. V was clipped by 7 bases and J by 4 bases, with 10 bases between them. The CDR3 runs 12 residues. DNA at 150 to 200 ng, 25,000 to 35,000 T cell genomes, went into sorted-subset replicate PCRs. Generated by immunoSEQ multiplex PCR, the TCRdb table keeps only in-frame clones and is missing some. In the table there are some 1,100,000 clones, around 82% of which are singletons. This TCR derives from a man between 18 and 29 years old in good health. Some clones in this sample may be carry-over from other donors' samples. Sequencing was carried out using memory CD4+ T cells from PBMCs. Documented subset: CD45RA-negative fraction. This rearrangement joins TRBV2 to TRBJ1-2, with D possibly TRBD1 on 5 matching bases. CDR3 DNA sequence: TGTGCCAGCACTCCAGACAGCTATGGCTACACCTTC. Protein sequence: CASTPDSYGYTF.